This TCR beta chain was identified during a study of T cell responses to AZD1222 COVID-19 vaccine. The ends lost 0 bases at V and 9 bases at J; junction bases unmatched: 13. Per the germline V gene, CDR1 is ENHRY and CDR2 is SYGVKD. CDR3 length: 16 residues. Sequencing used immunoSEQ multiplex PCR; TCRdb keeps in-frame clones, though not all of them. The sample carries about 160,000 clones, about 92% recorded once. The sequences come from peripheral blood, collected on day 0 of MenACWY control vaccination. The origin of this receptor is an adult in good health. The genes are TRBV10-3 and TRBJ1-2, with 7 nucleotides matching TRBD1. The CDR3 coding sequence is TGTGCCATCAGTGAGTCCAAGACAGGGACTCGGCCGAGCTACACCTTC. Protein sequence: CAISESKTGTRPSYTF.